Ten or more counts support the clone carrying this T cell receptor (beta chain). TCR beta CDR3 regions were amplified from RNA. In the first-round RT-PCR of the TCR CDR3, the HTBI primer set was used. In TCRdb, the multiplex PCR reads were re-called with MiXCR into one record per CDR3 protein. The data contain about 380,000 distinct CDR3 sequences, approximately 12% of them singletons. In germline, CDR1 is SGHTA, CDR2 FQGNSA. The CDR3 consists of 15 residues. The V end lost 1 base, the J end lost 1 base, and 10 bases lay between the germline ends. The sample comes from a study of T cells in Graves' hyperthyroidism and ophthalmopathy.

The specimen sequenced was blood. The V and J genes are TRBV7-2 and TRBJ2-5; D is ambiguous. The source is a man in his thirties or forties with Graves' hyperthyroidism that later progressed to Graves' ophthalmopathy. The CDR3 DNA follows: TGTGCCAGCAGCTTAGGGGTACAGAGCCAAGAGACCCAGTACTTC. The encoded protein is CASSLGVQSQETQYF.